These 29 T cell receptor beta chains were all obtained from the same sample, sequenced in a study of shared clonotypes between healthy human individuals. This table comes from immunoSEQ multiplex PCR, and its TCRdb copy is limited to in-frame clones, with some not included. The data show 700,000 to 950,000 clones, 90% to 97% seen once. Naive CD8 populations comprised CD45RO-negative cells positively selected for CCR7, excluding terminally differentiated effector memory CD45RA+ cells. Sequencing was carried out using naive CD8+ T cells sorted from blood. These TCRs come from a man younger than 40 in good health.

The chain links TRBV29-1 to TRBJ2-1, with a weak D call TRBD2 (6 bases). Germline V gene lookup returns CDR1 SQVTM and CDR2 ANQGSEA. V lost 7 bases to trimming and J lost 6 bases, with 16 bases between them. This CDR3 contains 13 residues. CDR3 amino acids: CSATTSNGNEQFF. CDR3 nucleotide sequence: TGCAGCGCCACTACTAGCAACGGCAATGAGCAGTTCTTC.

This clone was seen once. The CDR3 loop is CSVAGGEGNTDTQYF. The CDR3 bases are TGCAGCGTCGCTGGGGGGGAGGGTAACACAGATACGCAGTATTTT. The gene calls are TRBV29-1 and TRBJ2-3, with 7 nucleotides matching TRBD2. Unmatched junction bases numbered 11, after V lost 6 bases and J lost 2 bases. The CDR3 is 15 amino acids. The germline gives CDR1 SQVTM, CDR2 ANQGSEA.

The gene calls are TRBV28 and TRBJ1-4; D is unclear. V dropped 7 bases and J dropped 8 bases, with 8 bases sitting between them. CDR1 is MDHEN and CDR2 is SYDVKM in the germline V gene. The CDR3 has 11 residues. CDR3 loop: CASTFAEKLFF. CDR3 coding DNA: TGTGCCAGCACCTTCGCCGAAAAACTGTTTTTT.

The chain is built from TRBV27 and TRBJ1-1; 7 bases are shared with TRBD1. The CDR3 has 14 residues. The V segment lost 5 bases and the J segment 1 base; nucleotides outside the gene matches: 4. Germline loops: CDR1 MNHEY, CDR2 SMNVEV (reference sequence). As DNA, the CDR3 is TGTGCCAGCAGTACGGACAGGCAGAACACTGAAGCTTTCTTT. It yields the protein CASSTDRQNTEAFF.

This chain connects TRBV29-1 to TRBJ2-1; D may be TRBD2 (6 bases). This CDR3 has 13 residues. The germline V and J ends were trimmed by 7 bases and 2 bases, with 12 bases remaining between them. Germline CDR1 reads SQVTM; CDR2 reads ANQGSEA. In DNA form, the CDR3 reads TGCAGCGACTTAGCGGAAACCTACAATGAGCAGTTCTTC. Its protein product is CSDLAETYNEQFF.

V gene TRBV5-4 combines with J gene TRBJ2-7; D not certain. CDR1 SGHNT and CDR2 YYREEE come from the germline V gene (reference sequence). Trimming removed 4 bases at V and 3 bases at J, with 11 bases between. The CDR3 is made up of 13 amino acids. The CDR3 sequence: CASSPSEDYEQYF. The DNA for the CDR3 is TGTGCCAGCAGCCCCTCCGAAGACTACGAGCAGTACTTC.

The chain carries TRBV11-2 and TRBJ2-3; a possible D gene is TRBD1 (6 bases). Trimming took off 3 bases at V and 2 bases at J, with 12 bases between the two ends. CDR1 and CDR2 from the germline V gene are SGHAT and FQNNGV. CDR3 length equals 15 residues. As DNA, the CDR3 is TGTGCCAGCAGCTTTTCCCAGGGGATCACAGATACGCAGTATTTT. This encodes CASSFSQGITDTQYF. Full variable domain (outside the CDR3, taken from reference TRBV11-2 and TRBJ2-3): EAGVAQSPRYKIIEKRQSVAFWCNPISGHATLYWYQQILGQGPKLLIQFQNNGVVDDSQLPKDRFSAERLKGVDSTLKIQPAKLEDSAVYLCASSFSQGITDTQYFGPGTRLTVL.

J is TRBJ2-5 and V is TRBV7-2; TRBD2 matches 13 bases. The CDR3 totals 15 residues. J gave up 5 bases and V 4 bases, and 4 bases lay outside the gene matches. Per germline, CDR1 SGHTA and CDR2 FQGNSA. The CDR3 protein is CASSSKLAGGETQYF. CDR3 in DNA: TGTGCCAGCAGCTCCAAACTAGCGGGAGGGGAGACCCAGTACTTC.

This chain connects TRBV5-4 to TRBJ2-1; TRBD2 agrees at 10 bases. Germline CDR1 SGHNT, CDR2 YYREEE (reference sequence). The V gene end was trimmed by 2 bases and the J gene end by 3 bases; junction bases not matched to a gene: 8. The CDR3 loop spans 17 amino acids. CDR3 sequence reads: CASSLKVAGGYYNEQFF. CDR3 coding DNA: TGTGCCAGCAGCTTAAAGGTAGCGGGAGGTTACTACAATGAGCAGTTCTTC.

Details on this clone: This CDR3 is also generated by other DNA sequences in the sample. The rearrangement uses TRBV7-2 and TRBJ2-1; 11 bases match TRBD2. Germline values: CDR1 SGHTA, CDR2 FQGNSA. V shed 5 bases, J shed 7 bases, and the junction held 4 bases outside the gene matches. The CDR3 sequence is 14 residues long. This CDR3 reads CASSPGTSGNEQFF. The CDR3 DNA reads as TGTGCCAGCAGCCCCGGGACTAGCGGAAATGAGCAGTTCTTC.

V is TRBV27 and J is TRBJ2-7, with D perhaps TRBD1 (6 bases). Germline V gene sequence: CDR1 MNHEY, CDR2 SMNVEV (reference sequence). V lost 6 bases to trimming and J lost 6 bases, with 12 bases between them. This CDR3 comprises 12 residues. Here the CDR3 reads CASRVVGGEQYF. The CDR3 DNA reads as TGTGCCAGCAGGGTGGTAGGGGGCGAGCAGTACTTC.

This clone was seen once. This chain links TRBV18 with TRBJ2-3; 7 positions match TRBD2. The CDR3 runs 15 residues. V shed 2 bases, J shed 2 bases, and the junction held 4 bases outside the gene matches. Germline CDR1 reads KGHSH; CDR2 reads LQKENI. CDR3 sequence (DNA): TGTGCCAGCTCACCAACCCTAGCGGCCACAGATACGCAGTATTTT. It encodes CASSPTLAATDTQYF.

The gene calls are TRBV27 and TRBJ2-7; tentative D call: TRBD2 (6 bases). The V end was cut by 2 bases, the J end by 3 bases, with 14 bases between. Germline CDR1 is MNHEY and CDR2 is SMNVEV (reference sequence). The CDR3 runs to 15 residues. The CDR3 is CASSLGPRGIYEQYF. DNA of the CDR3: TGTGCCAGCAGTTTAGGGCCTCGGGGGATCTACGAGCAGTACTTC.

The J gene is TRBJ2-7, the V gene TRBV7-9, with 7 bases identical to TRBD2. The trim removed 7 bases at V and 7 bases at J, leaving 7 bases unmatched. The CDR3 covers 12 residues. Germline lookup yields CDR1 SEHNR and CDR2 FQNEAQ (reference sequence). The CDR3: CASMGGFGEQYF. CDR3 nucleotide sequence: TGTGCCAGCATGGGAGGGTTTGGGGAGCAGTACTTC.

The J gene is TRBJ1-1, the V gene TRBV10-3; D is undetermined. The germline CDR1 and CDR2 sequences are ENHRY and SYGVKD. The germline V and J ends were trimmed by 7 bases and 3 bases, with 12 bases remaining between them. CDR3 length equals 13 residues. Here the CDR3 DNA reads TGTGCCATCAATTTAGGGATGGACACTGAAGCTTTCTTT. Amino acid sequence: CAINLGMDTEAFF.

The chain couples TRBV11-3 to TRBJ2-7, with TRBD2 matching 9 bases. Losses at the gene ends were 0 bases for V and 3 bases for J; bases not matched to a gene: 3. CDR3 length equals 15 residues. CDR1 is SGHNT, CDR2 YENEEA, per germline. CDR3 sequence (DNA): TGTGCCAGCAGCTTAGATGCTAGCGGGAACTACGAGCAGTACTTC. Translated: CASSLDASGNYEQYF.

This chain links TRBV29-1 with TRBJ2-1; 14 bases agree with TRBD2. Germline values: CDR1 SQVTM, CDR2 ANQGSEA. The CDR3 is 17 amino acids. Trimming removed 4 bases from V and 5 bases from J; junction bases left unmatched: 10. CDR3 sequence reads: CSVGGLAGALFHNEQFF. The CDR3 DNA reads TGCAGCGTTGGGGGACTAGCGGGAGCCCTATTCCACAATGAGCAGTTCTTC.

The rearrangement links TRBV6-5 to TRBJ1-5; maybe TRBD1 (5 bases). There are 14 residues in the CDR3. Germline V gene lookup returns CDR1 MNHEY and CDR2 SVGAGI. Trimming took 2 bases from V and 11 from J, leaving 16 bases between them. The CDR3 sequence is CASSYGLTGGAQHF. CDR3 nucleotides: TGTGCCAGCAGTTACGGTCTTACAGGCGGAGCCCAGCATTTT.

V and J are TRBV5-8 and TRBJ2-7; a weak D match, TRBD1 (6 bases). There are 12 residues in the CDR3. Germline assignment: CDR1 SGHTS and CDR2 YDEGEE. Trimming shortened V by 5 bases and J by 4 bases, and 10 bases separated the two germline ends. The CDR3 DNA reads as TGTGCCAGCAGGGGGACACAGTACGAGCAGTACTTC. This codes for CASRGTQYEQYF.

In the case of this clone: The sample holds other DNA sequences that translate to the same CDR3. This chain joins TRBV4-1 and TRBJ2-3, with D uncertain. Germline V lookup: CDR1 MGHRA, CDR2 YSYEKL. The CDR3 spans 12 residues. Trimming stripped 1 base from V and 4 bases from J, with 3 bases between. The DNA of the CDR3 is TGCGCCAGCAGCCAAGTTTCAGATACGCAGTATTTT. Translated, it gives CASSQVSDTQYF.

V usage is TRBV6-1 and J usage is TRBJ2-1; 8 bases fit TRBD1. Germline values: CDR1 MNHNS, CDR2 SASEGT. The junction had 3 bases not matched to a gene; V was cut back by 2 bases and J by 0 bases. CDR3 length: 16 amino acids. The CDR3 loop reads CASSERQGSSYNEQFF. The DNA of the CDR3 is TGTGCCAGCAGTGAACGACAGGGGAGCTCCTACAATGAGCAGTTCTTC.

V and J are TRBV27 and TRBJ2-1, with 9 bases identical to TRBD2. The CDR3 is 15 amino acids. V was clipped by 2 bases and J by 4 bases; unmatched bases: 3. Germline CDR1 MNHEY, CDR2 SMNVEV (reference sequence). The CDR3 is CASSLGLATYNEQFF. The CDR3 bases are TGTGCCAGCAGTTTAGGACTAGCGACATACAATGAGCAGTTCTTC.

The chain is built from TRBV7-9 and TRBJ2-1; D not certain. Trimming pared 7 bases from V and 2 bases from J, leaving 9 bases between. The CDR3 has 13 amino acids. Germline CDR1 is SEHNR and CDR2 is FQNEAQ (reference sequence). The CDR3 DNA sequence: TGTGCCAGCAAGGCCCCTACCTACAATGAGCAGTTCTTC. Translated, it gives CASKAPTYNEQFF.

The J gene is TRBJ1-5, the V gene TRBV5-6; D perhaps matches TRBD1 (5 bases). Germline V gives CDR1 SGHDT, CDR2 YYEEEE. Trimming left V 1 base short and J 2 bases short, with 13 bases between. The CDR3 runs to 16 residues. The CDR3, as DNA: TGTGCCAGCAGCTTGACCCAGGGAATCGGCAATCAGCCCCAGCATTTT. Its translation is CASSLTQGIGNQPQHF. The full variable domain, rest sourced from reference TRBV5-6 and TRBJ1-5, is DAGVTQSPTHLIKTRGQQVTLRCSPKSGHDTVSWYQQALGQGPQFIFQYYEEEERQRGNFPDRFSGHQFPNYSSELNVNALLLGDSALYLCASSLTQGIGNQPQHFGDGTRLSIL.

This clone was seen a handful of times. In DNA, the CDR3 is TGCAGCGTTGTGGTTGGGACCGGCTACACCTTC. Translation: CSVVVGTGYTF. This chain uses TRBV29-1 with TRBJ1-2; D may be TRBD1 (5 bases). Trimming stripped 4 bases from V and 8 bases from J, with 11 bases between. This CDR3 spans 11 amino acids. Looked up from germline, CDR1 is SQVTM and CDR2 is ANQGSEA.

The chain joins TRBV4-1 to TRBJ1-5; no definite D call. There are 16 residues in the CDR3. CDR1 is MGHRA, CDR2 YSYEKL, per germline. V dropped 1 base and J dropped 3 bases, with 13 bases sitting between them. CDR3 residues: CASSQGIGVPNQPQHF. DNA of the CDR3: TGCGCCAGCAGCCAAGGAATCGGGGTACCCAATCAGCCCCAGCATTTT.

The rearrangement uses TRBV11-2 and TRBJ2-6; D call uncertain. Germline V gene data show CDR1 as SGHAT and CDR2 as FQNNGV. Trimming took 2 bases from V and 0 from J, leaving 5 bases between them. CDR3 size: 15 residues. The CDR3, as DNA: TGTGCCAGCAGCTTACTGGACTCTGGGGCCAACGTCCTGACTTTC. Residues: CASSLLDSGANVLTF.

This chain joins TRBV4-1 and TRBJ2-7; TRBD1 agrees at 9 bases. With V trimmed by 5 bases and J by 5 bases, 10 bases remained unmatched. The CDR3 has 15 residues. The germline gives CDR1 MGHRA, CDR2 YSYEKL. DNA of the CDR3: TGCGCCAGCAGCTTGCGTCGACAGGGGGAGGACGAGCAGTACTTC. It specifies CASSLRRQGEDEQYF.

The rearrangement links TRBV7-3 to TRBJ2-5, with no clear D. Germline assignment: CDR1 SGHTA and CDR2 FQGTGA. The V end lost 2 bases, the J end lost 5 bases, and 12 bases lay between the germline ends. This CDR3 spans 14 amino acids. The CDR3 DNA follows: TGTGCCAGCAGCTTACGCGGCCAGTCCGAGACCCAGTACTTC. Translated, it gives CASSLRGQSETQYF.